This TCR beta chain was observed in a study of blood T cell repertoires in COVID-19. In the original processing: From reference gene primer amplification, estimates of nucleated cell counts were derived. Libraries were prepared by immunoSEQ multiplex PCR; TCRdb keeps only in-frame clonotypes and omits some of them. For V, J and clone size, that table is used; D and trimming come from the DNA. Here the sample spans roughly 32,000 clones, 75% to 90% being singletons. V was pared by 6 bases and J by 3 bases, with 9 bases of the junction left unmatched. The CDR3 contains 15 residues. Germline values: CDR1 KGHSH, CDR2 LQKENI.

Sequences were obtained from peripheral blood. The sequence came from a man aged 50 to 59 with active or convalescent COVID-19. This chain links TRBV18 with TRBJ2-7; 9 bases fit TRBD1. DNA of the CDR3: TGTGCCAGCTCGCCCGAATCGGGACAGGGCTACGAGCAGTACTTC. It specifies CASSPESGQGYEQYF.